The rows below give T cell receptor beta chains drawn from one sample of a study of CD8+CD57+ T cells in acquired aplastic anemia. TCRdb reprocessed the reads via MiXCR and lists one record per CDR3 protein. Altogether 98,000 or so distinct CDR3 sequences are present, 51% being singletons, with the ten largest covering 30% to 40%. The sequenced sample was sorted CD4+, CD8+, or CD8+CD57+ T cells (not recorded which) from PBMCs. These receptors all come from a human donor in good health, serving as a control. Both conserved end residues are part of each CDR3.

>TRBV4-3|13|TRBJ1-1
CASGLGTGTEAFF
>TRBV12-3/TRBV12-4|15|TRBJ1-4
CASSPQGQGREKLFF
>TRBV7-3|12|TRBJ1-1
CASSRGTTEAFF
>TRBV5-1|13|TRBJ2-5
CASSTGTRETQYF
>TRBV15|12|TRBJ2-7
CATSRDRLEQYF
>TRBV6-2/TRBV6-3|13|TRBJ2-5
CASRIGGGETQYF
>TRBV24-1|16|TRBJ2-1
CATSDSPAGLANEQFF
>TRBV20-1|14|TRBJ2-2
CSASGRTNTGELFF
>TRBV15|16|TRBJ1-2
CATSRPGTVRGYGYTF
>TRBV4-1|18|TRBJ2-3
CASSQDRNSGGEDSTQYF
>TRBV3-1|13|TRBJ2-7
CASSQVDRDEQYF
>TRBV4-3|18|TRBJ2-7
CASSHSPLAGANSYEQYF
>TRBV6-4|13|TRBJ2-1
CASSAAPTNERFF
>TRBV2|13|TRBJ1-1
CASHLTGNTEAFF
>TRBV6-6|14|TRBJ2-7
CASSYGTGVGEQYF
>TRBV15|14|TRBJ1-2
CATSSFWTETGYTF
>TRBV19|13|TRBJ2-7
CASSAAGGYEQYF
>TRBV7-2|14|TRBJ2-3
CASSLKDYTDTQYF
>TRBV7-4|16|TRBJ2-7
CASSRPQRGGRGEQYF
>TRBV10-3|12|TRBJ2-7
CAISGTGGEQYF
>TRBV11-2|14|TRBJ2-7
CASSLDLSGYEQYF
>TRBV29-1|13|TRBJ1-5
CSVRAALNQPQHF
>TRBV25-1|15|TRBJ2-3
CASSDGGGTVDTQYF
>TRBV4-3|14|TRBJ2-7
CASSQGTQTYEQYF
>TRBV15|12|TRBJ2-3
CATSATGPTQYF
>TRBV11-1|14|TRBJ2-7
CASSYDRLNYEQYF
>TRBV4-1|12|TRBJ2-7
CASSQVGYEQYF
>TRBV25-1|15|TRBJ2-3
CASSGDRAAFDTQYF
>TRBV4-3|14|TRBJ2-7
CASSQETGSKEQYF
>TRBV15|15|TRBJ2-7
CATSRPGGGGREQYF
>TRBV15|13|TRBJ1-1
CATGRAPNTEAFF
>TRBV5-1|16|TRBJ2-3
CASSLGGGGYTDTQYF
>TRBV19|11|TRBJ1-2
CASSAAGRQTF
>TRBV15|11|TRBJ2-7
CGTRRGYEQYF
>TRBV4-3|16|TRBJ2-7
CASSQRAGVVDYEQYF
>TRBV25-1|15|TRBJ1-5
CASSDDREFNQPQHF
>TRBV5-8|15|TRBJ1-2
CASSERGGGFYGYTF
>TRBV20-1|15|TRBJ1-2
CSASDFGQGAQGYTF
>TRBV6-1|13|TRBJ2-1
CASSQEGWNEQFF
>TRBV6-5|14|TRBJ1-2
CASSYTQGNYGYTF
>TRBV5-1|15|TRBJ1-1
CASSLPVDMNTEAFF
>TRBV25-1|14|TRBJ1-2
CASTIRGRNYGYTF
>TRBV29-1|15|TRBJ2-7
CSVEGQGRSSYEQYF
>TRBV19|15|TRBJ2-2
CASSTGATNTGELFF
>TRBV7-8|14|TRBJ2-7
CASSLGGTGLEQYF
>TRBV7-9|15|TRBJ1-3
CASSGDSIEGNTIYF
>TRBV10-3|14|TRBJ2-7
CAISEGQRTYEQYF
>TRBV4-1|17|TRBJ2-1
CASSQEAARAFFDEQFF
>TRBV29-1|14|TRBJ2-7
CSVEQGAPTYEQYF